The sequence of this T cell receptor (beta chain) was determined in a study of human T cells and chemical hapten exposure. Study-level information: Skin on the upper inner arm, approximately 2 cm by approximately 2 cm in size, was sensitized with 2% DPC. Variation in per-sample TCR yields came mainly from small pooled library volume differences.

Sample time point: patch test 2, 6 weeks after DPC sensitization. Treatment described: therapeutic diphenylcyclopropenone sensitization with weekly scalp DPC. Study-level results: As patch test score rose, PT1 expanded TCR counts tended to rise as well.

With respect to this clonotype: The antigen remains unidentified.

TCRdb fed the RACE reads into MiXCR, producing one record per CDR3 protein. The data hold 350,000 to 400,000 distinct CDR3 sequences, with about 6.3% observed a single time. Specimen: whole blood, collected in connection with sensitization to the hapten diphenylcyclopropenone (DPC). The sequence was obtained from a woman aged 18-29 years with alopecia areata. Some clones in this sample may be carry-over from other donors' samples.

As DNA, the CDR3 is TGTGCCAGCAGCAAATCGACTAGCGGGGGATACAATGAGCAGTTCTTC. It codes for CASSKSTSGGYNEQFF. This chain connects TRBV5-5 to TRBJ2-1, with 12 nucleotides matching TRBD2. The CDR3 length is 16 residues. In germline, CDR1 is SGHKS, CDR2 YYEKEE (reference sequence). Trimming removed 4 bases from V and 4 bases from J; junction bases left unmatched: 6.